This record concerns one T cell receptor beta chain sequence. The V segment lost 3 bases and the J segment 7 bases; nucleotides outside the gene matches: 28. CDR3 length: 22 residues. Germline CDR1 and CDR2: LNHDA and SQIVND (reference sequence). The data are from a study of chemoradiotherapy in HPV16-positive cancers. Only in-frame clones appear in the TCRdb table, and some are missing; sequencing was by immunoSEQ multiplex PCR. This table has fewer than 20,000 clones, more than 75% appearing once. The material sequenced was blood, taken from a patient who underwent chemoradiotherapy. The source of this sequence is a human donor with HPV-associated anogenital cancer. The chain joins TRBV19 to TRBJ2-2; TRBD2 aligns across 8 bases. CDR3 in amino acids: CASSILRVTTPRAGGTFGELFF. In DNA form, the CDR3 reads TGTGCCAGTAGTATCCTCCGCGTCACGACGCCCCGGGCGGGGGGAACTTTCGGGGAGCTGTTTTTT.